This TCR beta chain stems from a study of blood T cell repertoires in COVID-19. Study summary: COVID-19 samples collected from the United States, Italy and Spain covered acute and convalescent phases.

The CDR3 contains 15 residues. The germline V gene encodes CDR1 SGHRS and CDR2 YFSETQ. V gave up 4 bases and J gave up 0 bases, with 14 bases separating them. TCRdb's copy holds only in-frame clones and misses some; the assay was immunoSEQ multiplex PCR. Counted here are 200,000 to 250,000 clones, about 80% occurring once; the ten biggest clones make up approximately 3%. The chain carries TRBV5-1 and TRBJ2-7, with a weak D call TRBD1 (5 bases). This clonotype was sampled from a woman in her 30s who had recovered from COVID-19. The sample taken for sequencing was peripheral blood. This CDR3 is CASSRALGHSYEQYF. For the CDR3, the DNA is TGCGCCAGCAGCCGCGCCTTGGGGCACTCCTACGAGCAGTACTTC.